This passage covers 27 T cell receptor beta chains from one sample sequenced in a study of Graves' ophthalmopathy and Graves' hyperthyroidism. The authors amplified TCR beta CDR3 regions from RNA transcripts. Second-round multiplex PCR came after first-round RT-PCR with HTBI primers. MiXCR was run by TCRdb on the multiplex PCR reads, yielding one entry per CDR3 protein. The sample has about 740,000 distinct CDR3 sequences; 35% to 50% are singletons. Sequenced material: peripheral blood. All receptors come from an adult man with Graves' ophthalmopathy.

This clonotype was recorded at least ten times. The chain combines TRBV11-2 with TRBJ1-2; D may be TRBD1 (5 bases). CDR1 and CDR2 from the germline V gene are SGHAT and FQNNGV. Trimming removed 2 bases at V and 0 bases at J, with 13 bases between. The CDR3 covers 16 residues. CDR3 sequence (DNA): TGTGCCAGCAGCTTAACGGCGGGGACGGCTAACTATGGCTACACCTTC. Protein: CASSLTAGTANYGYTF.

This clonotype was seen only a few times. The chain employs TRBV30 and TRBJ2-5; D possibly corresponds to TRBD2 (5 bases). Germline V gene data show CDR1 as GTSNPN and CDR2 as SVGIG (reference sequence). This CDR3 has 12 amino acids. Trimming took off 4 bases at V and 4 bases at J, with 10 bases between the two ends. DNA of the CDR3: TGTGCCTGGAAGCTGGCGGGAGAGACCCAGTACTTC. Translation gives CAWKLAGETQYF.

The V call is TRBV6-5, the J call TRBJ1-1; D unresolved. The CDR3 is made up of 14 amino acids. The germline gives CDR1 MNHEY, CDR2 SVGAGI. The V gene lost 0 bases and the J gene lost 10 bases, with 15 bases spanning the gap. CDR3 in amino acids: CASSYSNAGSGAFF. The CDR3 bases are TGTGCCAGCAGTTACTCGAATGCAGGATCGGGAGCTTTCTTT.

The chain recombines TRBV29-1 with TRBJ2-7, with TRBD1 identical over 11 bases. V trimming: 7 bases; J trimming: 3 bases; junction bases outside the gene matches: 11. The CDR3 is made up of 15 amino acids. Germline CDR1 is SQVTM and CDR2 is ANQGSEA. The CDR3 DNA reads TGCAGCGGGGGGGGGACAGGGGGAATTGACTACGAGCAGTACTTC. Amino acids: CSGGGTGGIDYEQYF.

The V gene is TRBV15, the J gene TRBJ2-5; a possible D gene is TRBD2 (5 bases). Germline V gene sequence: CDR1 LNHNV, CDR2 YYDKDF (reference sequence). The V end lost 1 base, the J end lost 5 bases, and 14 bases lay between the germline ends. The CDR3 is 15 amino acids. The CDR3 is CATSRGAPGMETQYF. CDR3 bases: TGTGCCACCAGCAGAGGGGCCCCGGGGATGGAGACCCAGTACTTC.

The chain uses TRBV29-1 and TRBJ2-7, with a possible D match to TRBD2 (6 bases). Trimming left V 6 bases short and J 3 bases short, with 15 bases between. The CDR3 runs 13 residues. The germline CDR1 and CDR2 sequences are SQVTM and ANQGSEA. CDR3 DNA: TGCAGCGTAGTACCGGGCGGGAACTACGAGCAGTACTTC. Translation gives CSVVPGGNYEQYF.

Details on this clonotype: The junction departs from germline at one end; a sequencing error may be responsible. The rearrangement joins TRBV10-3 to TRBJ2-7; no clear D. The CDR3 is made up of 12 amino acids. Germline V gives CDR1 ENHRY, CDR2 SYGVKD. Here the CDR3 DNA reads TGTGCCAGCAGTTTAGATAGCCCCCAGCAGTACTTC. It is translated as CASSLDSPQQYF.

The V gene is TRBV10-3, the J gene TRBJ2-5; 9 nucleotides line up with TRBD1. CDR3 length: 18 residues. V dropped 3 bases and J dropped 3; count of bases not matched to a gene: 14. Germline CDR1 reads ENHRY; CDR2 reads SYGVKD. The CDR3 sequence is CAISEGAPRTGDEETQYF. For the CDR3, the DNA is TGTGCCATCAGTGAAGGGGCCCCAAGGACAGGGGATGAAGAGACCCAGTACTTC.

The chain employs TRBV29-1 and TRBJ1-1; 8 positions agree with TRBD1. From germline, CDR1 is SQVTM and CDR2 ANQGSEA. This CDR3 comprises 14 residues. Trimming removed 7 bases from V and 2 bases from J; junction bases left unmatched: 9. The CDR3 coding sequence is TGCAGCGGGGCCGGGGGGACAGGTAACACTGAAGCTTTCTTT. As protein: CSGAGGTGNTEAFF.

The chain is built from TRBV9 and TRBJ2-5; 7 bases fit TRBD1. V gave up 0 bases and J gave up 2 bases; unmatched junction bases: 1. The CDR3 extends over 14 amino acids. CDR1 is SGDLS and CDR2 is YYNGEE in the germline V gene. CDR3 sequence reads: CASSVAGQQETQYF. In DNA form, the CDR3 reads TGTGCCAGCAGCGTAGCGGGACAGCAAGAGACCCAGTACTTC.

On this clonotype: A read error may explain this, as a much larger clone is one base away. The chain carries TRBV25-1 and TRBJ1-2, with D uncertain. Trimming left V 3 bases short and J 4 bases short, with 18 bases between. Germline V gives CDR1 MGHDK, CDR2 SYGVNS. The CDR3 is 16 amino acids. The chain's CDR3 is CASSDDKGMGSYGYTF. As DNA, the CDR3 is TGTGCCAGCAGTGATGATAAGGGCATGGGGAGCTATGGCTACACCTTC.

On this clonotype itself: Just one base apart from a much larger clone, this may be a read error. The chain employs TRBV7-2 and TRBJ1-6; D might be TRBD1 (6 bases). Looked up from germline, CDR1 is SGHTA and CDR2 is FQGNSA. Trimming cost V 1 base and J 13 bases, with 17 bases left between them. CDR3 length: 15 residues. In DNA form, the CDR3 reads TGTGCCAGCAGCTTAGTGGGACACCGGAATGTTCCCCTCCACTTT. As protein: CASSLVGHRNVPLHF.

In this sample, this clonotype turned up a few times. The chain has TRBV6-5 and TRBJ2-5; 11 positions agree with TRBD2. The CDR3 contains 16 residues. J was trimmed by 3 bases and V by 6 bases; bases with no gene match: 9. Germline CDR1 and CDR2: MNHEY and SVGAGI. The CDR3 loop reads CASSPGLAGPKETQYF. CDR3 nucleotide sequence: TGTGCCAGCAGCCCCGGACTAGCGGGTCCCAAAGAGACCCAGTACTTC.

In its sample, this clonotype was seen a few times. J is TRBJ1-1 and V is TRBV20-1; no clear D gene. From germline, CDR1 is DFQATT and CDR2 SNEGSKA (reference sequence). The CDR3 is 12 residues long. V was clipped by 1 base and J by 2 bases, with 5 bases between them. The CDR3 is CSARGPNTEAFF. The DNA of the CDR3 is TGCAGTGCTAGAGGACCCAACACTGAAGCTTTCTTT.

The chain uses TRBV10-3 and TRBJ1-2, with D possibly being TRBD1 (6 bases). Trimming stripped 3 bases from V and 6 bases from J, with 11 bases between. CDR3 size: 13 residues. The germline CDR1 and CDR2 sequences are ENHRY and SYGVKD. CDR3 amino acids: CAISEDRPDGYTF. DNA of the CDR3: TGTGCCATCAGTGAAGACAGGCCCGATGGCTACACCTTC.

The V call is TRBV20-1, the J call TRBJ2-7; 7 bases line up with TRBD2. V lost 0 bases and J lost 3; bases outside the gene matches: 8. Germline V gene sequence: CDR1 DFQATT, CDR2 SNEGSKA (reference sequence). The CDR3 is 15 amino acids. CDR3 nucleotides: TGCAGTGCTAGAGATTTCCTAGCGGACATCTACGAGCAGTACTTC. This translates into CSARDFLADIYEQYF.

The gene calls are TRBV19 and TRBJ1-5; no definite D call. Deletions cut 6 bases from V and 3 bases from J, with 12 bases between. The CDR3 runs 14 residues. CDR1 is LNHDA and CDR2 is SQIVND in the germline V gene (reference sequence). In DNA form, the CDR3 reads TGTGCCAGTAGGGTTTCAAACACCAATCAGCCCCAGCATTTT. Translation gives CASRVSNTNQPQHF.

V gene TRBV10-3 combines with J gene TRBJ2-5; no reliable D call. The J call could be wrong; TRBJ2-1 is a better fit for the DNA end. The V gene's germline CDR1 is ENHRY and CDR2 SYGVKD. This CDR3 contains 12 residues. The CDR3, as DNA: TGTGCCATCAGTGACCTTTTCGATGAGCAGTTCTTC. Its translation: CAISDLFDEQFF.

Many counts were recorded for this clonotype. The rearrangement links TRBV7-6 to TRBJ1-5; TRBD1 aligns across 9 bases. The V gene end was trimmed by 0 bases and the J gene end by 6 bases; junction bases not matched to a gene: 6. The CDR3 has 16 amino acids. Germline lookup yields CDR1 SGHVS and CDR2 FNYEAQ. This CDR3 is CASSLAGTGYPQPQHF. The CDR3, as DNA: TGTGCCAGCAGCTTAGCCGGGACAGGGTATCCTCAGCCCCAGCATTTT. Based on the CDR3 plus reference TRBV7-6 and TRBJ1-5, the full variable domain is GAGVSQSPRYKVTKRGQDVALRCDPISGHVSLYWYRQALGQGPEFLTYFNYEAQQDKSGLPNDRFSAERPEGSISTLTIQRTEQRDSAMYRCASSLAGTGYPQPQHFGDGTRLSIL.

The V call is TRBV25-1, the J call TRBJ2-2; 7 bases align to TRBD1. Germline CDR1 and CDR2: MGHDK and SYGVNS. The CDR3 loop spans 17 amino acids. Germline trimming cut 4 bases from V and 0 bases from J; bases unmatched to any gene: 8. CDR3 DNA sequence: TGTGCCAGCAGTGTACCGGGACAGAGTCCGAACACCGGGGAGCTGTTTTTT. It translates to CASSVPGQSPNTGELFF.

This clonotype was seen many times. The junction does not match germline at one end; this may be a read error. The V and J genes are TRBV7-7 and TRBJ2-5; 7 nucleotides line up with TRBD2. The CDR3 totals 13 residues. Germline values: CDR1 SSHAT, CDR2 FNYEAQ (reference sequence). The CDR3 here is CASSSPGGETQYF. Written as DNA, the CDR3 is TGTGCTAGCAGCTCGCCGGGGGGTGAGACCCAGTACTTC. The full variable domain, its missing parts supplied by reference TRBV7-7 and TRBJ2-5, is GAGVSQSPRYKVTKRGQDVTLRCDPISSHATLYWYQQALGQGPEFLTYFNYEAQPDKSGLPSDRFSAERPEGSISTLTIQRTEQRDSAMYRCASSSPGGETQYFGPGTRLLVL.

V is TRBV12-3 or TRBV12-4 and J is TRBJ1-1, with D tentatively TRBD1 (6 bases). V was pared by 2 bases and J by 1 base, with 8 bases between. The CDR3 runs to 14 residues. CDR3 bases: TGTGCCAGCAGTTTAAGGGGGAAGAACACTGAAGCTTTCTTT. It specifies CASSLRGKNTEAFF.

The chain has TRBV29-1 and TRBJ2-5, with 8 bases matching TRBD2. This CDR3 spans 15 amino acids. CDR1 and CDR2 from the germline V gene are SQVTM and ANQGSEA. V trimming: 4 bases; J trimming: 4 bases; junction bases outside the gene matches: 11. The chain's CDR3 is CSVAGGRMGGETQYF. The CDR3, as DNA: TGCAGCGTTGCGGGAGGGAGGATGGGGGGAGAGACCCAGTACTTC.

The chain couples TRBV7-9 to TRBJ2-5, with D unresolved. CDR3 length: 15 amino acids. Germline CDR1 reads SEHNR; CDR2 reads FQNEAQ (reference sequence). Trimming shortened V by 2 bases and J by 4 bases, and 14 bases separated the two germline ends. The CDR3 is CASSLNGFKSETQYF. The CDR3 DNA follows: TGTGCCAGCAGCTTAAACGGGTTTAAATCAGAGACCCAGTACTTC.

A few counts support this clonotype. The chain uses TRBV7-2 and TRBJ2-5, with 9 bases matching TRBD1. Germline V lookup: CDR1 SGHTA, CDR2 FQGNSA. V gave up 5 bases and J gave up 5 bases; unmatched junction bases: 6. This CDR3 is built from 14 residues. Here the CDR3 reads CASSQHRGQETQYF. CDR3 nucleotides: TGTGCCAGCAGCCAACACAGGGGGCAGGAGACCCAGTACTTC.

The sample holds many counts of this clonotype. The J gene is TRBJ2-5, the V gene TRBV20-1; 8 bases line up with TRBD2. V dropped 3 bases and J dropped 4; count of bases not matched to a gene: 10. This CDR3 comprises 15 residues. Germline values: CDR1 DFQATT, CDR2 SNEGSKA (reference sequence). The CDR3, as DNA: TGCAGTGCTAGGGTCAGCGGGAGCACGGGAGAGACCCAGTACTTC. Translating gives CSARVSGSTGETQYF.

In this sample, this clonotype turned up a few times. This sequence joins TRBV7-9 and TRBJ1-5; 11 bases match TRBD1. This CDR3 has 21 residues. CDR1 is SEHNR and CDR2 is FQNEAQ in the germline V gene (reference sequence). V was clipped by 3 bases and J by 0 bases; unmatched bases: 16. In DNA form, the CDR3 reads TGTGCCAGCAGCTTTTTTGGGACGGACAGGGGGCCCGACCATAGCAATCAGCCCCAGCATTTT. Its translation is CASSFFGTDRGPDHSNQPQHF.